This T cell receptor beta chain was captured in a study of early T cells in non-severe SARS-CoV-2 infection. The V gene's germline CDR1 is SGHRS and CDR2 YFSETQ. The CDR3 totals 15 residues. Worth noting for this clonotype: The junction does not match germline at one end; this may be a read error.

TCRdb reanalysed the 5' RACE reads using MiXCR and keeps one entry per CDR3 protein. The data show tens of thousands of distinct CDR3 sequences, around 12% seen once. Sequencing was carried out using whole blood. This TCR came from an adult who was a healthcare worker with PCR-confirmed SARS-CoV-2 infection or an uninfected control (not recorded which). V and J are TRBV5-1 and TRBJ2-1, with TRBD2 identical over 10 bases. CDR3 sequence (DNA): TGCGCCAGCAGCTTAAATAGCGGACTAGCGGCCAAATCGATCTTC. The encoded protein is CASSLNSGLAAKSIF.